Described below is a single T cell receptor (beta chain) sequence and its context. This record belongs to a study of blood T cell repertoires in COVID-19. For the study at large: COVID-19 samples collected from the United States, Italy and Spain covered acute and convalescent phases. In each case, the material was cDNA or gDNA derived from T cells, B-cell-depleted T cells, or PBMCs.

Original data processing: Estimation of nucleated cell counts was performed using reference gene primer amplification. Generated by immunoSEQ multiplex PCR, the TCRdb table keeps only in-frame clones and is missing some. From that table come the V and J calls and clone size; the DNA was used to work out D and trimming. Counted here are around 160,000 clones, 85% to 90% occurring once; the ten biggest clones make up approximately 6.5%. The CDR3 spans 12 residues. The ends lost 5 bases at V and 9 bases at J; junction bases unmatched: 3. Germline V CDR1 and CDR2: MNHEY, SMNVEV (reference sequence). The sequence came from an elderly man with acute or convalescent COVID-19. This chain links TRBV27 with TRBJ2-1; 8 bases fit TRBD2. The specimen sequenced was peripheral blood. The CDR3 bases are TGTGCCAGCAGTCTCGCGGGGGGTGAGCAGTTCTTC. The encoded protein is CASSLAGGEQFF.